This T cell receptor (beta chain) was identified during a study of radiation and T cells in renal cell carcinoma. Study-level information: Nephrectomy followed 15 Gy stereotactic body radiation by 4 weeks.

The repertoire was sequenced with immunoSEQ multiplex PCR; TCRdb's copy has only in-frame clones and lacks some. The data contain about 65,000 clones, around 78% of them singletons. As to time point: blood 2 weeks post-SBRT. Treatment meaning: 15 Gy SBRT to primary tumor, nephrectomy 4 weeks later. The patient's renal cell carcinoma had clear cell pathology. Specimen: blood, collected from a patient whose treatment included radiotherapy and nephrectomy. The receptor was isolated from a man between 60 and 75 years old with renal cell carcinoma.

CDR3 residues: CASSLGLAVTTDTQYF. The CDR3 DNA sequence: TGTGCCAGCAGTTTGGGACTAGCGGTTACCACAGATACGCAGTATTTT. This chain connects TRBV28 to TRBJ2-3, with TRBD2 identical over 11 bases. Germline V gene data show CDR1 as MDHEN and CDR2 as SYDVKM. The CDR3 totals 16 residues. V was pared by 3 bases and J by 2 bases, with 4 bases of the junction left unmatched.